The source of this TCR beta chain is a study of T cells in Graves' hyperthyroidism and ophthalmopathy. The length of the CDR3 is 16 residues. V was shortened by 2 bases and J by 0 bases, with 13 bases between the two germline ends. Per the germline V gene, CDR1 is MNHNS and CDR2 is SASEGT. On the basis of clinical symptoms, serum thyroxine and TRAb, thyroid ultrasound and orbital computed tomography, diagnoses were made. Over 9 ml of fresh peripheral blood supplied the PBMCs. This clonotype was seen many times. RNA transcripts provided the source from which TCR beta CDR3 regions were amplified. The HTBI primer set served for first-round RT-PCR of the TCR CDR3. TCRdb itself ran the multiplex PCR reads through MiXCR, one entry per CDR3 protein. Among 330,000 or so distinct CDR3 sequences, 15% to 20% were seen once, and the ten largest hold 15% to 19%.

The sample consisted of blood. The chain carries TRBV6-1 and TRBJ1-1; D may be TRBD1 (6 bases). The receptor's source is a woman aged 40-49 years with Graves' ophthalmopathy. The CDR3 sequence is CASSEHGQLLNTEAFF. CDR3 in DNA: TGTGCCAGCAGTGAACACGGACAGCTCCTGAACACTGAAGCTTTCTTT.